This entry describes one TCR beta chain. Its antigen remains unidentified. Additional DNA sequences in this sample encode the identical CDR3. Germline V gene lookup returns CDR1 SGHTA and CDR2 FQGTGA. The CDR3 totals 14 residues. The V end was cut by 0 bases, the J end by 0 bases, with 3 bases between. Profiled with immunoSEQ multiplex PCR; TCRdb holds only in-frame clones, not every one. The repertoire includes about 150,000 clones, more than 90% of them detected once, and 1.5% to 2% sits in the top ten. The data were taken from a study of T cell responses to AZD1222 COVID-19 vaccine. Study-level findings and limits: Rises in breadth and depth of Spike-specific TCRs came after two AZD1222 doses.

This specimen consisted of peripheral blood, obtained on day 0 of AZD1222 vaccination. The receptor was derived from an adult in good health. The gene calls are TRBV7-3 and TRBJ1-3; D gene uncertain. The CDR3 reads CASSLTSSGNTIYF. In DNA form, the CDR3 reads TGTGCCAGCAGCTTAACTTCCTCTGGAAACACCATATATTTT.